This is a list of T cell receptor beta chains from one sample in a study of CD8 T cells in ankylosing spondylitis. A single record per CDR3 protein comes from TCRdb applying MiXCR to the 5' RACE reads. The sample yields a few hundred thousand distinct CDR3 sequences, about 13% seen once. The sequenced sample was blood, either unsorted or a sorted T cell fraction (not recorded which). Source of these receptors: a male donor with ankylosing spondylitis. Both conserved end residues are trimmed from each CDR3.

TRBV6-5	TRBJ2-1	ASSDTRGPYNEQF
TRBV5-1	TRBJ1-1	ASSLGGNEAF
TRBV9	TRBJ2-7	ALGDPSYEQY
TRBV5-1	TRBJ2-1	ASSQLGTGLNNEQF
TRBV3-1	TRBJ1-4	ASSQDDSWERGAPGEKLF
TRBV20-1	TRBJ2-3	SAPSGLFTDTQY
TRBV12-3/TRBV12-4	TRBJ2-2	ASSLSGFNGELF
TRBV10-3	TRBJ2-5	AISESDEAQETQY
TRBV12-3/TRBV12-4	TRBJ1-3	ASSYGTPDYSGNTIY
TRBV27	TRBJ1-5	ASSPSEGALTGNQPQH
TRBV6-5	TRBJ1-4	ASSYSEGTGGEKLF
TRBV5-6	TRBJ1-6	ASSSGQGVNSPLH
TRBV5-1	TRBJ2-3	ASKLAGVADTQY
TRBV5-1	TRBJ2-7	ASSIGTGKSSYEQY
TRBV3-1	TRBJ2-1	ASSLGRGRAVDNEQF
TRBV2	TRBJ2-4	ASKPPDGSKNIQY
TRBV6-2/TRBV6-3	TRBJ1-3	ASTARRVRDMNLGVRGNTIY
TRBV5-6	TRBJ1-3	ASSGTDSSGNTIY
TRBV7-2	TRBJ2-5	ASTLRGETQY
TRBV29-1	TRBJ1-1	SAEQGGNTEAF
TRBV5-1	TRBJ2-1	ASSLAGGRFSYNEQF
TRBV15	TRBJ1-2	ATSRDDPRSYGYT
TRBV7-8	TRBJ2-5	ASSPIDGKSGTQY
TRBV24-1	TRBJ2-1	ATSAAYLGGDNEQF
TRBV27	TRBJ2-1	ASSTNLLPGTGGFNEQF
TRBV2	TRBJ2-3	ASSKGADTQY
TRBV7-2	TRBJ2-5	ASSLLREETQY
TRBV4-2	TRBJ2-7	ASSLEPGQGAYEQY
TRBV4-2	TRBJ1-4	ASSPRLRGLGEKLF
TRBV6-5	TRBJ1-3	ASSSNMAGSDDTIY
TRBV5-1	TRBJ2-1	ASSSSNIGSPTSSYNEQF
TRBV12-3/TRBV12-4	TRBJ2-2	ASTIVTGELF
TRBV27	TRBJ1-1	ASSRNRGGNTEAF
TRBV6-1	TRBJ2-2	ASSPLGGTGELF
TRBV12-3/TRBV12-4	TRBJ2-1	ASSRTAHSYNEQF
TRBV7-9	TRBJ2-7	ASSYSGLRGDEQY
TRBV12-3/TRBV12-4	TRBJ2-2	ASNLQGRELF
TRBV7-9	TRBJ2-3	ASIPGLAGHTDTQY
TRBV12-3/TRBV12-4	TRBJ2-3	ASSFGLAGSPHTQY
TRBV7-8	TRBJ1-3	ASSLEQFSGNTIY
TRBV11-3	TRBJ2-2	ASSWGLHTGELF
TRBV12-3/TRBV12-4	TRBJ1-6	ASSRDRVNSPLH
TRBV7-6	TRBJ2-2	ASSLASKELF
TRBV2	TRBJ1-2	ASSTRITSGYGYT
TRBV27	TRBJ2-7	ASSPQTSYEQY